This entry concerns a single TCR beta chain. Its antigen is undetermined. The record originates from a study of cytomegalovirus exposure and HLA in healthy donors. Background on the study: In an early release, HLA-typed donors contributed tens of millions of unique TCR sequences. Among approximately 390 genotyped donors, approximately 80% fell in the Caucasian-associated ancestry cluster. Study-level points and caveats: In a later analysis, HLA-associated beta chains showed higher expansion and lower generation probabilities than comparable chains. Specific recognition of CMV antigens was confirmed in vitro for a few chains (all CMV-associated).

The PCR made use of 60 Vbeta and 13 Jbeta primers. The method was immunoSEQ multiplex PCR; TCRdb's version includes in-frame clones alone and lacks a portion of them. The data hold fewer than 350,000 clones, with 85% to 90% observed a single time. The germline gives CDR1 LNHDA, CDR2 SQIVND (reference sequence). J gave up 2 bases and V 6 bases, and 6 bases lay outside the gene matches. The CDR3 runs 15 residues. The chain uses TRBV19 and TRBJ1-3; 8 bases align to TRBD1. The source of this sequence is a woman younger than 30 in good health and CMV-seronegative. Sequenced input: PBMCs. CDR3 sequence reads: CASSPWTGTGNTIYF. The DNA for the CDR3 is TGTGCCAGTAGCCCCTGGACAGGGACTGGAAACACCATATATTTT.